This T cell receptor (beta chain) was observed in a study of Graves' ophthalmopathy and Graves' hyperthyroidism. Study results and limitations: From stable hyperthyroidism, ophthalmopathy was separated by a 13-signature model with just over 85% sensitivity and over 70% specificity.

The CDR3 is 12 amino acids. Trimming left V 6 bases short and J 1 base short, with 7 bases between. Germline lookup yields CDR1 MNHEY and CDR2 SVGEGT. TCR beta CDR3 regions were amplified from RNA transcripts. HTBI primers were used in a first-round RT-PCR, which preceded a second-round multiplex PCR. In TCRdb, the multiplex PCR reads were re-called with MiXCR into one record per CDR3 protein. The sample lists about 400,000 distinct CDR3 sequences, approximately 20% seen once, with roughly 1.5% in the top ten. Worth noting for this clonotype: What it recognizes is unknown.

Among the exclusions were patients with other autoimmune diseases, uncontrolled infections, pregnancy or lactation. The chain employs TRBV6-2 or TRBV6-3 and TRBJ2-7, with unresolved D. The sequence was collected from a woman aged 18-35 years with Graves' ophthalmopathy. Specimen: peripheral blood. The CDR3 DNA reads TGTGCCAGCAGGATATCATCCTACGAGCAGTACTTC. Amino acid sequence: CASRISSYEQYF.